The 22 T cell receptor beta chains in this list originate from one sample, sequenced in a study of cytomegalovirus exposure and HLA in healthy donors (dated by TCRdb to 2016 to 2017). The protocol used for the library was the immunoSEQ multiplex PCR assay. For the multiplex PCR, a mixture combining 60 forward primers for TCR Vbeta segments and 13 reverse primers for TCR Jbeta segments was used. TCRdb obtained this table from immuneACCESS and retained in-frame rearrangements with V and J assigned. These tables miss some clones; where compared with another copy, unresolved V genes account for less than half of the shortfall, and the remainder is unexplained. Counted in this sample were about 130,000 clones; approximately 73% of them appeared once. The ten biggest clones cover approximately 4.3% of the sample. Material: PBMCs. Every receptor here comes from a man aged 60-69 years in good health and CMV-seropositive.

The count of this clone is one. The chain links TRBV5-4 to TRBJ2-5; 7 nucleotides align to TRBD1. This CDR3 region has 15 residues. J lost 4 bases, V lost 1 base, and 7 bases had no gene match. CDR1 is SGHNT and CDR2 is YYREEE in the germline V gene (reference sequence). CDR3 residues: CASSLWGRTGETQYF. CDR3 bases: TGTGCCAGCAGCTTGTGGGGGCGGACAGGAGAGACCCAGTACTTC.

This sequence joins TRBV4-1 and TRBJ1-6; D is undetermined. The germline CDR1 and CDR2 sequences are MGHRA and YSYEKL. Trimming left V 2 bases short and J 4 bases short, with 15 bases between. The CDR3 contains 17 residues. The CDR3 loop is CASSQRWPGNYNSPLHF. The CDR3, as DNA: TGCGCCAGCAGCCAAAGATGGCCAGGCAATTATAATTCACCCCTCCACTTT.

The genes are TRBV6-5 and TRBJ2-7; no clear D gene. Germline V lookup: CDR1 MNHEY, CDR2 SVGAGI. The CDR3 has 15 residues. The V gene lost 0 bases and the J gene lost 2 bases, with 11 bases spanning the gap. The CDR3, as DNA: TGTGCCAGCAGTTACTCGAAATACGGTGCCTACGAGCAGTACTTC. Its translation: CASSYSKYGAYEQYF.

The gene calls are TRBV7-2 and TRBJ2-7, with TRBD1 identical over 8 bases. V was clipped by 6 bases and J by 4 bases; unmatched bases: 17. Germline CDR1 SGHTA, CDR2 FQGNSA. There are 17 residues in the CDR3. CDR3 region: CASSRSQWGQVYYEQYF. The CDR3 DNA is TGTGCCAGCAGTCGATCCCAGTGGGGACAGGTGTATTACGAGCAGTACTTC.

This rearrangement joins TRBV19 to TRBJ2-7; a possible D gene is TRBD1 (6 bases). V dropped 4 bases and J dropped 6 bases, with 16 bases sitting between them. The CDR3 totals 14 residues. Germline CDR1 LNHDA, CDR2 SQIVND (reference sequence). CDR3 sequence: CASSTTGKLGEQYF. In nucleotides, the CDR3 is TGTGCCAGTAGTACGACAGGAAAGCTTGGCGAGCAGTACTTC.

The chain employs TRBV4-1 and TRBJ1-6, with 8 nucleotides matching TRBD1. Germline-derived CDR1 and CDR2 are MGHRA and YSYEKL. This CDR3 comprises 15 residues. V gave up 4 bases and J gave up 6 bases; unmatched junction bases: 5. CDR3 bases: TGCGCCAGCAGCCCCTTCACAGGGGGTAATTCACCCCTCCACTTT. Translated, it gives CASSPFTGGNSPLHF.

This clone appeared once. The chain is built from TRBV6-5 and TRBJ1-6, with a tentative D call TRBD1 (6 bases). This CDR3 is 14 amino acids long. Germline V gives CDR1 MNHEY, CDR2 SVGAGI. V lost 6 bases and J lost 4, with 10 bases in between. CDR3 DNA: TGTGCCAGCAGCCGCCAGGGGTATAATTCACCCCTCCACTTT. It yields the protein CASSRQGYNSPLHF.

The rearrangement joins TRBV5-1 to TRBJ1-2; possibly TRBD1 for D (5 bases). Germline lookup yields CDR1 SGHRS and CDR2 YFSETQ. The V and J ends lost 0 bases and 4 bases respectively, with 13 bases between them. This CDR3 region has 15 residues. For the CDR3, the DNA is TGCGCCAGCAGCTTGGGCAGGGAATCGGGCTATGGCTACACCTTC. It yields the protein CASSLGRESGYGYTF.

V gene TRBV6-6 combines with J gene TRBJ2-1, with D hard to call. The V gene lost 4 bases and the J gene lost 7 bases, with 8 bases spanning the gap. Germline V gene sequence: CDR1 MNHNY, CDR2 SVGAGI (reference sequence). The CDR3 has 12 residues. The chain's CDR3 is CASSWAANEQFF. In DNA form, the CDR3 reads TGTGCCAGCAGTTGGGCAGCAAATGAGCAGTTCTTC.

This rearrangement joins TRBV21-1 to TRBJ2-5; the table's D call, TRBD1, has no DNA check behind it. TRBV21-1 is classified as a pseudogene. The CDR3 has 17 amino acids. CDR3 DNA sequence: TGTGCCAGCCCCGAACCGGGACAGAATTCGTCAGGGGAGACCCAGTACTTC. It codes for CASPEPGQNSSGETQYF.

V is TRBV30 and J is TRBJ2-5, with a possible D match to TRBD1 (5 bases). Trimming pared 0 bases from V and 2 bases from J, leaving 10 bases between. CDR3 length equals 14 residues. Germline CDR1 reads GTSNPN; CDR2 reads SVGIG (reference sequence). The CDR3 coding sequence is TGTGCCTGGAGTGTCTCGGCAGGGCAAGAGACCCAGTACTTC. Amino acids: CAWSVSAGQETQYF.

CDR3 residues: CASSDSGGADTQYF. The CDR3 region has the DNA TGTGCCAGCAGCGATAGCGGGGGGGCAGATACGCAGTATTTT. V and J are TRBV6-1 and TRBJ2-3, with 11 bases lining up with TRBD2. V dropped 6 bases and J dropped 4; count of bases not matched to a gene: 3. Germline CDR1 and CDR2: MNHNS and SASEGT. The CDR3 loop spans 14 amino acids.

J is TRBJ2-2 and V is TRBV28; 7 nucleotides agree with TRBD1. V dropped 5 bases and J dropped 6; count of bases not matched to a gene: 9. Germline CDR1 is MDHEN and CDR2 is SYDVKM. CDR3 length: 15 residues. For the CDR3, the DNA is TGTGCCAGCAGTGCGTCAGACAGGGCAGCCGGGGAGCTGTTTTTT. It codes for CASSASDRAAGELFF.

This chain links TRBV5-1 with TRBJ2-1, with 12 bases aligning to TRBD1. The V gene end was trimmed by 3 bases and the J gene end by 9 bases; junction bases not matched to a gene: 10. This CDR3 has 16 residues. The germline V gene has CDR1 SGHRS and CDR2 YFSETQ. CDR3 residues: CASSSRPGQGAAEQFF. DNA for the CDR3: TGCGCCAGCAGCTCCCGACCGGGACAGGGGGCTGCTGAGCAGTTCTTC. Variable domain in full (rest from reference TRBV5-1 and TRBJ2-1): KAGVTQTPRYLIKTRGQQVTLSCSPISGHRSVSWYQQTPGQGLQFLFEYFSETQRNKGNFPGRFSGRQFSNSRSEMNVSTLELGDSALYLCASSSRPGQGAAEQFFGPGTRLTVL.

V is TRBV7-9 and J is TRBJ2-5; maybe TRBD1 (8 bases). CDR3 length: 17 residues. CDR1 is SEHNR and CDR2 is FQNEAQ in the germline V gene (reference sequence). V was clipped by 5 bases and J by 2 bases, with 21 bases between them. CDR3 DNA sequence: TGTGCCAGCAGCCGCAGGGGGCGCATACTAGCGCAAGAGACCCAGTACTTC. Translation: CASSRRGRILAQETQYF.

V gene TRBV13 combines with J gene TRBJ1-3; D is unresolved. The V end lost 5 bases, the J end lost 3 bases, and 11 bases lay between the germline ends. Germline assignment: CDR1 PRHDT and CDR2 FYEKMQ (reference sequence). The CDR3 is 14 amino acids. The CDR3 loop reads CASSRGGFGNTIYF. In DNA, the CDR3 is TGTGCCAGCAGCCGAGGTGGTTTTGGAAACACCATATATTTT.

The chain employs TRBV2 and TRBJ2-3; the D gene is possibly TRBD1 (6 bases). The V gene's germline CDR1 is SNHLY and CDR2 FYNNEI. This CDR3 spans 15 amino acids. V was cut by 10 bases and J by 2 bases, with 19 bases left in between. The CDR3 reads CAISRQDFYTDTQYF. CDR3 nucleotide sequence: TGTGCCATCTCCCGACAGGATTTTTACACAGATACGCAGTATTTT.

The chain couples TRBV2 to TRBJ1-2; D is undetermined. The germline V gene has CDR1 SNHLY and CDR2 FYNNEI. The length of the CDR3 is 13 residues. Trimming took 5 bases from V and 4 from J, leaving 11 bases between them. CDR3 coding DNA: TGTGCCAGCAGTCCGGACTTTGGCTATGGCTACACCTTC. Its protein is CASSPDFGYGYTF.

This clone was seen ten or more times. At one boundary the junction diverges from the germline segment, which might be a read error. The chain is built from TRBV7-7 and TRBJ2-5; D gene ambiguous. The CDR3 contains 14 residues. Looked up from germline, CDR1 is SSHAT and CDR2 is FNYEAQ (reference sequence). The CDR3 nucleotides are TGTGCTAGCAGCTTGTACGATTACACCGAGACCCAGTACTTC. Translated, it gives CASSLYDYTETQYF.

CDR3 coding DNA: TGCACCAGCAGCCAAGATTTAGTAGGGGCTGGCTACCCCTTC. Its translation: CTSSQDLVGAGYPF. The V and J genes are TRBV1 and TRBJ1-2; the listed D gene, TRBD1, was not tested against the DNA. TRBV1 is marked as a pseudogene. This CDR3 has 14 residues.

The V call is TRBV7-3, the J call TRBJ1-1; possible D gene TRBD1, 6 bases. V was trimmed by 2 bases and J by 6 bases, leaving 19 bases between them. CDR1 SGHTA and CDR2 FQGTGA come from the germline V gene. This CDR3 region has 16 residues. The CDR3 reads CASSLEGGKNKAEAFF. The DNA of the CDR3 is TGTGCCAGCAGCTTAGAGGGGGGGAAAAATAAGGCTGAAGCTTTCTTT.

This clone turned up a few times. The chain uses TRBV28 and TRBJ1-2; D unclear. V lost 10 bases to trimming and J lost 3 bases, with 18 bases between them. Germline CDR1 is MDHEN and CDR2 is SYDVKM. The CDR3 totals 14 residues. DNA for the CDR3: TGTGCCACCAGCTTACCCGAGGGCCACTATGGCTACACCTTC. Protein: CATSLPEGHYGYTF.